The T cell receptor beta chain described here comes from a study of CD8 T cells in ankylosing spondylitis. Generation of TCR beta libraries employed quantitative 5'-RACE incorporating molecular barcodes. TCRdb redid the calling of the 5' RACE reads with MiXCR, one entry per CDR3 protein. The profile shows under 250,000 distinct CDR3 sequences, 9.5% to 12% of them singletons. Findings of the study overall: Several of the motif variants were reported before in synovial fluid and blood from reactive arthritis. There was reportedly significant enrichment of clones that were disease-linked in matched ankylosing spondylitis synovial fluid. What appeared characteristic of ankylosing spondylitis blood was a TCR beta motif of seven to nine highly homologous variants.

Remarks on this clonotype: Its target is not known.

Germline V CDR1 and CDR2: SGDLS, YYNGEE. Trimming removed 4 bases from V and 5 bases from J, with 7 bases in between. The CDR3 spans 12 residues. The V gene is TRBV9, the J gene TRBJ2-1, with no clear D. This TCR was sampled from a male donor with ankylosing spondylitis or in good health (not recorded which). Specimen: blood, either unsorted or a sorted T cell fraction (not recorded which). The chain's CDR3 is CASSYRDNEQFF. The CDR3 nucleotides are TGTGCCAGCAGCTACAGAGACAATGAGCAGTTCTTC.